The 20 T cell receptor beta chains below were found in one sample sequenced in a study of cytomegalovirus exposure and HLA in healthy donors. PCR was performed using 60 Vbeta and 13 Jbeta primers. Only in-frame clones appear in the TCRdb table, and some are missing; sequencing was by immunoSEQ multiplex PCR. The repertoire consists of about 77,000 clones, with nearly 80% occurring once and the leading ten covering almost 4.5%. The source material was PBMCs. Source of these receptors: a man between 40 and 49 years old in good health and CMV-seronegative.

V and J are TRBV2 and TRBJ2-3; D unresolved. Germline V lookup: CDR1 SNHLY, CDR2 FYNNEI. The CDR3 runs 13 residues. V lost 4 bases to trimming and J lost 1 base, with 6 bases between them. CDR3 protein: CASSGTRTDTQYF. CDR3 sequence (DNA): TGTGCCAGCAGTGGTACACGCACAGATACGCAGTATTTT.

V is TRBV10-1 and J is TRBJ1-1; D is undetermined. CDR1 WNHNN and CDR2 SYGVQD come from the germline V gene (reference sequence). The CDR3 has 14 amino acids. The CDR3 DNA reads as TGCGCTGTCCTAGAGAGGCGTAATTACACTGAAGCTTTCTTT. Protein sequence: CAVLERRNYTEAFF.

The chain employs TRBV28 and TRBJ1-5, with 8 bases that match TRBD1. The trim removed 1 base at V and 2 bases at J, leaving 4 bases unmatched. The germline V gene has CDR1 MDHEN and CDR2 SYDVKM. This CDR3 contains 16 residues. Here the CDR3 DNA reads TGTGCCAGCAGTTTATACAGGGGGATTGGCAATCAGCCCCAGCATTTT. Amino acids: CASSLYRGIGNQPQHF.

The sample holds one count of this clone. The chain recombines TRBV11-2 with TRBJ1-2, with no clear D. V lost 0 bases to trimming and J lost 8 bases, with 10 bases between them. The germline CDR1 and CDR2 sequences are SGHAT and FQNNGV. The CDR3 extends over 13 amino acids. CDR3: CASSLERAGGYTF. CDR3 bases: TGTGCCAGCAGCTTAGAGAGGGCTGGGGGCTACACCTTC. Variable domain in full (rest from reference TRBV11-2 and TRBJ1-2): EAGVAQSPRYKIIEKRQSVAFWCNPISGHATLYWYQQILGQGPKLLIQFQNNGVVDDSQLPKDRFSAERLKGVDSTLKIQPAKLEDSAVYLCASSLERAGGYTFGSGTRLTVV.

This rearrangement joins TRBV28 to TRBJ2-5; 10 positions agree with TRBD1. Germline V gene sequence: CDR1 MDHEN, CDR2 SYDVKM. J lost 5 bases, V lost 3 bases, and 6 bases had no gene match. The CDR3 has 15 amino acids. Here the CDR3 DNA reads TGTGCCAGCAGTTTTCAGACAGGGGGCTTGGAGACCCAGTACTTC. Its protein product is CASSFQTGGLETQYF.

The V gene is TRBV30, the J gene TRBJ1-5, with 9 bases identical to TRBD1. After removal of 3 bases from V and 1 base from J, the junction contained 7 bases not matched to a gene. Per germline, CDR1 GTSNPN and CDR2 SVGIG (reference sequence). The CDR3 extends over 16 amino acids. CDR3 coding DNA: TGTGCCTGGAGCCAACCCGGGACAGGGAGCAATCAGCCCCAGCATTTT. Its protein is CAWSQPGTGSNQPQHF.

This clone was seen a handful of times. The CDR3 is CASSLYTPPEARTTNEKLFF. CDR3 coding DNA: TGTGCCAGCAGTTTATATACCCCCCCAGAGGCAAGGACAACTAATGAAAAACTGTTTTTT. This rearrangement joins TRBV27 to TRBJ1-4; D is undetermined. Trimming removed 1 base at V and 0 bases at J, with 21 bases between. The CDR3 spans 20 residues. Germline V lookup: CDR1 MNHEY, CDR2 SMNVEV (reference sequence).

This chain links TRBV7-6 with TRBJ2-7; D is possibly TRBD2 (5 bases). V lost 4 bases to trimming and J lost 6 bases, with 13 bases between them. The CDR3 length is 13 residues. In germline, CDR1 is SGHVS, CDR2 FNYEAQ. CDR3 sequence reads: CASSSAPRAEQYF. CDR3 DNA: TGTGCCAGCAGCTCCGCGCCGAGGGCCGAGCAGTACTTC.

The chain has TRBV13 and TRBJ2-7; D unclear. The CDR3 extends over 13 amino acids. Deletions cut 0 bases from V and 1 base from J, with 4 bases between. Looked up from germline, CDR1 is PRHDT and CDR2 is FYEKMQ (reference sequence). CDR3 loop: CASSLGQSYEQYF. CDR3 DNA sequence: TGTGCCAGCAGCTTAGGACAGTCCTACGAGCAGTACTTC.

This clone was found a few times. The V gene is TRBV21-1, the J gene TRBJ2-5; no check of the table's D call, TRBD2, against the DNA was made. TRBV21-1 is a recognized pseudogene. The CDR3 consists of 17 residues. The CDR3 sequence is CASSKAIRTRAPETQYF. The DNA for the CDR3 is TGTGCCAGCAGCAAAGCGATTCGCACTAGGGCCCCAGAGACCCAGTACTTC.

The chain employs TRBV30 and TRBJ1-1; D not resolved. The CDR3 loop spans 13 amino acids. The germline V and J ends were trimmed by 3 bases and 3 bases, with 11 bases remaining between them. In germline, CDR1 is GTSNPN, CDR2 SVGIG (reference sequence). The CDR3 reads CAWRWGVDTEAFF. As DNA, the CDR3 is TGTGCCTGGAGGTGGGGAGTCGACACTGAAGCTTTCTTT. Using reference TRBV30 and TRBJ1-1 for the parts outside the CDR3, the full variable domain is SQTIHQWPATLVQPVGSPLSLECTVEGTSNPNLYWYRQAAGRGLQLLFYSVGIGQISSEVPQNLSASRPQDRQFILSSKKLLLSDSGFYLCAWRWGVDTEAFFGQGTRLTVV.

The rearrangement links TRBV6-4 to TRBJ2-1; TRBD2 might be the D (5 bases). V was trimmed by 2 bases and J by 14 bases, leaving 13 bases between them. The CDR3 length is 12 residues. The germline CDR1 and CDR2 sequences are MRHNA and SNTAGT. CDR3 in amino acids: CASSDLLGREFF. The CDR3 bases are TGTGCCAGCAGTGACCTACTAGGACGGGAGTTCTTC.

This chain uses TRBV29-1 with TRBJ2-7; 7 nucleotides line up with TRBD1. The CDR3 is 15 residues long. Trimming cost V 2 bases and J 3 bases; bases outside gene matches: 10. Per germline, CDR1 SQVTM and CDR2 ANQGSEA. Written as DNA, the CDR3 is TGCAGCGTTGAAATAGTGACAGGGTCAAGCTACGAGCAGTACTTC. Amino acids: CSVEIVTGSSYEQYF.

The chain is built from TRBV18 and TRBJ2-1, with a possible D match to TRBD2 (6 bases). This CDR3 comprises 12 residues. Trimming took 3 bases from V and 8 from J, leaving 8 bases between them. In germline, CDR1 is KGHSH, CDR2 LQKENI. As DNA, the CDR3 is TGTGCCAGCTCACCTCGGGAGTATGAGCAGTTCTTC. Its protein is CASSPREYEQFF. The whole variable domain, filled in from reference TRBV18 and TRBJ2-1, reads NAGVMQNPRHLVRRRGQEARLRCSPMKGHSHVYWYRQLPEEGLKFMVYLQKENIIDESGMPKERFSAEFPKEGPSILRIQQVVRGDSAAYFCASSPREYEQFFGPGTRLTVL.

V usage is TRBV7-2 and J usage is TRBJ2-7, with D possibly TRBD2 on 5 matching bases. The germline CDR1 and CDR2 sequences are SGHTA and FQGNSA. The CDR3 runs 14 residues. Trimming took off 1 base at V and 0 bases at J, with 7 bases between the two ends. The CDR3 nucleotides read TGTGCCAGCAGCTTAGGGAGGCCCTCCTACGAGCAGTACTTC. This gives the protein CASSLGRPSYEQYF.

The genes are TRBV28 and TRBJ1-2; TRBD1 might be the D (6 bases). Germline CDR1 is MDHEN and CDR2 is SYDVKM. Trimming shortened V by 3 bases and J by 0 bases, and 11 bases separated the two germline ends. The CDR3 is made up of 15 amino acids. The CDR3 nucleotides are TGTGCCAGCAGTTTGTACAGGGAATCTAACTATGGCTACACCTTC. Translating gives CASSLYRESNYGYTF.

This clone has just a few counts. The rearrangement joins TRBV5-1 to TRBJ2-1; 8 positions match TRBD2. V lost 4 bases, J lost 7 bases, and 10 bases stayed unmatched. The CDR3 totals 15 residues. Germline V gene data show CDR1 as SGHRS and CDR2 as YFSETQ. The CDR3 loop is CASSLWAGGENEQFF. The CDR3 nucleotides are TGCGCCAGCAGCCTTTGGGCGGGAGGAGAGAATGAGCAGTTCTTC.

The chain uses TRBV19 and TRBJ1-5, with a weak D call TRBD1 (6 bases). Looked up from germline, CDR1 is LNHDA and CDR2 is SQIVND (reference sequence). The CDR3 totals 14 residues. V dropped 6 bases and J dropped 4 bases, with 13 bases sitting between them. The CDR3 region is CASSDPGQNQPQHF. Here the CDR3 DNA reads TGTGCCAGTAGCGACCCGGGACAAAATCAGCCCCAGCATTTT.

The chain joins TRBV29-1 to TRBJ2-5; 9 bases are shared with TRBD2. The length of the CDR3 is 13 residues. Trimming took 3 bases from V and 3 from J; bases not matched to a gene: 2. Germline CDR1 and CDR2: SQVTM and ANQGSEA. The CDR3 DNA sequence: TGCAGCGTTGATAGCGGGAGAAAAGAGACCCAGTACTTC. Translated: CSVDSGRKETQYF.

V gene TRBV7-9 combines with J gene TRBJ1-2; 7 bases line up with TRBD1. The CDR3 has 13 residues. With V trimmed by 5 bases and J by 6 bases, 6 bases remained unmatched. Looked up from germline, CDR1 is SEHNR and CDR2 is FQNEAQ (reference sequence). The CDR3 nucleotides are TGTGCCAGCAGCCGAGCAACAGGGGATGGCTACACCTTC. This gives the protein CASSRATGDGYTF.